This TCR beta chain was profiled in a study of CD8 T cells in Susac syndrome. CDR1 and CDR2 from the germline V gene are SEHNR and FQNEAQ (reference sequence). This CDR3 comprises 14 residues. The ends were cut back, 5 bases at V and 4 bases at J, with 11 bases in the middle. TCR beta from blood CD8+ and CD4+ T cells was sequenced. Isolation of CD8+ and CD4+ T cells was performed negatively, whereas enrichment of TEMRA cells was done by FACS. The study, taken as a whole, reports: An acknowledgment was made by the study that its TCR sequencing and HLA analysis involved relatively few individuals.

Comments on this clonotype: Its cognate antigen is unknown.

It was with random hexamers that about 0.45 to 1 ug RNA was reverse transcribed. Across 54 Vbeta and 13 Jbeta, immunoSEQ multiplex PCR amplified TCR beta CDR3. TCRdb used MiXCR to reprocess the immunoSEQ multiplex PCR reads, holding one entry per CDR3 protein. The table lists some 150,000 distinct CDR3 sequences, 85% to 95% of them singletons. The sample taken for sequencing was CD8+ T cells from PBMCs. The chain couples TRBV7-9 to TRBJ2-2; D unresolved. This clonotype was sampled from a human donor in good health. The CDR3 loop reads CASSPKDGTGELFF. The CDR3 coding sequence is TGTGCCAGCAGCCCAAAGGATGGCACCGGGGAGCTGTTTTTT.